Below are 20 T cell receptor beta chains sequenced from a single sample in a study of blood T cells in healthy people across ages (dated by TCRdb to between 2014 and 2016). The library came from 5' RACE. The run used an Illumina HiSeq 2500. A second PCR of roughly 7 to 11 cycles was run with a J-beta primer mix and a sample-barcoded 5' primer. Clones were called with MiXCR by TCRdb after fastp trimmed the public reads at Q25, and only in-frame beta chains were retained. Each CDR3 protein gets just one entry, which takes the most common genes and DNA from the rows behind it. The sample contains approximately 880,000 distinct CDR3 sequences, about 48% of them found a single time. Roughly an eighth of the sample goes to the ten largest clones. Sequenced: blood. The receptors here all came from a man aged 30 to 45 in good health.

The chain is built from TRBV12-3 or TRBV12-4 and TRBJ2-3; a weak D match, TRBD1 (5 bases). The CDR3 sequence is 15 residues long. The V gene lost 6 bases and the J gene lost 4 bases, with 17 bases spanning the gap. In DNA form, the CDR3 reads TGTGCCAGCAGCCCAAGCCAGGGCTCCGCAGATACGCAGTATTTT. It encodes CASSPSQGSADTQYF.

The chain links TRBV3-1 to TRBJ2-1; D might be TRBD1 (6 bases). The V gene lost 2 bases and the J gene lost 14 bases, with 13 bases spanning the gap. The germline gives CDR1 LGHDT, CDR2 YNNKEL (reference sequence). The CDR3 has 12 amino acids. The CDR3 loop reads CASSQSGAGEFF. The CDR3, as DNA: TGTGCCAGCAGCCAATCAGGGGCCGGGGAGTTCTTC.

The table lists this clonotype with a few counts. This CDR3 reads CASSGLVGYNEKLFF. The CDR3 DNA follows: TGTGCCAGCAGCGGGCTCGTGGGATACAATGAAAAACTGTTTTTT. The chain joins TRBV7-9 to TRBJ1-4, with D unclear. CDR1 and CDR2 from the germline V gene are SEHNR and FQNEAQ (reference sequence). The CDR3 contains 15 residues. Trimming removed 5 bases at V and 5 bases at J, with 15 bases between.

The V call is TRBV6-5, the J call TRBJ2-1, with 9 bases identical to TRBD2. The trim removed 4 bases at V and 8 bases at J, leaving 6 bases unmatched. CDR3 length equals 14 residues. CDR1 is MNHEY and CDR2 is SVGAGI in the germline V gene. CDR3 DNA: TGTGCCAGCAGTTCTAGCGGGGTGTTGGATGAGCAGTTCTTC. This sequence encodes CASSSSGVLDEQFF.

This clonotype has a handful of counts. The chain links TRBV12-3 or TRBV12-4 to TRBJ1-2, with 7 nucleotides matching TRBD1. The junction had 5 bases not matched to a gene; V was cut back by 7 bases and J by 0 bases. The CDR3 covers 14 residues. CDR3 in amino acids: CASTLTGPNYGYTF. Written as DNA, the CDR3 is TGTGCCAGCACTCTGACAGGGCCTAACTATGGCTACACCTTC.

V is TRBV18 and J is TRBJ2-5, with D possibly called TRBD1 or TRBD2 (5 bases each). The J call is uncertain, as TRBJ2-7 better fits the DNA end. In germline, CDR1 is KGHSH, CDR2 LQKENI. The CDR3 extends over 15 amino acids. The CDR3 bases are TGTGCCAGCTCGCTAGGGACGATGCCTCGCTACGAGCAGTACTTC. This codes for CASSLGTMPRYEQYF.

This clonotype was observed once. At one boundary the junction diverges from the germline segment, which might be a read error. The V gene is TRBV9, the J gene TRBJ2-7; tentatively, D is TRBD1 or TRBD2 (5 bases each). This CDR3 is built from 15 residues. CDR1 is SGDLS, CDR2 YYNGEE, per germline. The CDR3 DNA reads TGTGCCAGCAGCGCTAGGCCAGGGAGCTCCCACGAGCAGTACTTC. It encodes CASSARPGSSHEQYF. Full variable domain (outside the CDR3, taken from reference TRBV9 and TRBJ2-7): DSGVTQTPKHLITATGQRVTLRCSPRSGDLSVYWYQQSLDQGLQFLIQYYNGEERAKGNILERFSAQQFPDLHSELNLSSLELGDSALYFCASSARPGSSHEQYFGPGTRLTVT.

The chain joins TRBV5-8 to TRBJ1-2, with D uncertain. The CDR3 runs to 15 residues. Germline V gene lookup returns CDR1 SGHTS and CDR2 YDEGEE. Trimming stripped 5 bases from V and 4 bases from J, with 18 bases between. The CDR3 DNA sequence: TGTGCCAGCAGTTCTTCAAGGGAAGGCAGCTATGGCTACACCTTC. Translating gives CASSSSREGSYGYTF.

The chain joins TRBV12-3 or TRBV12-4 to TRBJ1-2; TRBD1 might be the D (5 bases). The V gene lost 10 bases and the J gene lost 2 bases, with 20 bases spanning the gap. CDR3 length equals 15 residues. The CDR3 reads CAIRGAGRFNYGYTF. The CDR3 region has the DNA TGTGCCATCAGAGGGGCCGGACGCTTCAACTATGGCTACACCTTC.

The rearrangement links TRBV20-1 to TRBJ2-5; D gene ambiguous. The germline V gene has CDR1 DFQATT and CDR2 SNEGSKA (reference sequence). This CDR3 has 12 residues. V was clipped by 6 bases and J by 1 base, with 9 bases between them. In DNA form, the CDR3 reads TGCAGTGCCCAGAAGGCCCAAGAGACCCAGTACTTC. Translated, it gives CSAQKAQETQYF.

CDR3 sequence (DNA): TGTGCTAGTGGTTTGGTGGGACAGGGTAACTCACCCCTCCACTTT. Amino acid sequence: CASGLVGQGNSPLHF. The chain has TRBV12-5 and TRBJ1-6, with 9 positions matching TRBD1. Germline CDR1 and CDR2: LGHNT and FRNRAP. V shed 0 bases and J 10 bases; nucleotides not matched to a gene: 4. CDR3 length: 15 amino acids.

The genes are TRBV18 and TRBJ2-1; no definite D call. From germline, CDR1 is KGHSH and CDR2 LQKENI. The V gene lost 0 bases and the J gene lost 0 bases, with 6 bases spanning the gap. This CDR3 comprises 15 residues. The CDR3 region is CASSPPDSSYNEQFF. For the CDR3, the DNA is TGTGCCAGCTCACCACCTGATAGCTCCTACAATGAGCAGTTCTTC.

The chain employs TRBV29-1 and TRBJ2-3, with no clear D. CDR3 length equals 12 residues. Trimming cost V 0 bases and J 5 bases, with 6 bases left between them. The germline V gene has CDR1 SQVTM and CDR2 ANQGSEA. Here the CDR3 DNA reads TGCAGCGTTGAAGAACCCAGAGATACGCAGTATTTT. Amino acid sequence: CSVEEPRDTQYF.

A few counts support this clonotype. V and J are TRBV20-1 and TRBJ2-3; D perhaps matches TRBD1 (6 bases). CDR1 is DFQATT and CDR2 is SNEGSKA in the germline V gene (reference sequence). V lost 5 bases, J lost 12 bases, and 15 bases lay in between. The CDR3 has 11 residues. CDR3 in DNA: TGCAGTGCTCCGAGCCAGGGGTTTCAGTATTTT. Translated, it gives CSAPSQGFQYF.

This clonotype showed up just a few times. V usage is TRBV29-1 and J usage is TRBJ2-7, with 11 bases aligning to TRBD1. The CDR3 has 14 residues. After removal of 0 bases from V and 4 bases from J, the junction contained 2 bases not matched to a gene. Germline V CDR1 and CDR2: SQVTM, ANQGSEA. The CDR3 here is CSVEEGDRGYEQYF. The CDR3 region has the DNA TGCAGCGTTGAAGAGGGGGACAGGGGGTACGAGCAGTACTTC.

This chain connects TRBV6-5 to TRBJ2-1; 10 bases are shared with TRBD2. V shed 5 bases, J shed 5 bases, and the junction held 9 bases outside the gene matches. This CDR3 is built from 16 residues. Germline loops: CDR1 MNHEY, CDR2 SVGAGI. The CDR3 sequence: CASSLALAGLNNEQFF. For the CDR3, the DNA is TGTGCCAGCAGTCTTGCACTAGCGGGGCTCAACAATGAGCAGTTCTTC.

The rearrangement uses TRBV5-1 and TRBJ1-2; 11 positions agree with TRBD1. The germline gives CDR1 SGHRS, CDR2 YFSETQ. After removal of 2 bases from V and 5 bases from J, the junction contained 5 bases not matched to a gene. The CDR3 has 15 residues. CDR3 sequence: CASSFRTGGEYGYTF. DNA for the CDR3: TGCGCCAGCAGCTTTAGGACAGGGGGCGAGTATGGCTACACCTTC.

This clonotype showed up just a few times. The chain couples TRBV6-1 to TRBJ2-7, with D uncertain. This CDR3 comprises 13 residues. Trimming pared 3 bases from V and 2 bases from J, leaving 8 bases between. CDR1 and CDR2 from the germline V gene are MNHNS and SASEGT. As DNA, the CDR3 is TGTGCCAGCAGTGAGGTCAGAGCCTACGAGCAGTACTTC. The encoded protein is CASSEVRAYEQYF.

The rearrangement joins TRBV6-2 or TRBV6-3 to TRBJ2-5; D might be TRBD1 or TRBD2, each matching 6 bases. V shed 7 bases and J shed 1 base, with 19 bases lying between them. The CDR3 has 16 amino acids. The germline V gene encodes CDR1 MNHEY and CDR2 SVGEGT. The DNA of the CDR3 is TGTGCCAGCACGAAAGGAGGGGGTGCCGTCCAAGAGACCCAGTACTTC. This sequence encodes CASTKGGGAVQETQYF.

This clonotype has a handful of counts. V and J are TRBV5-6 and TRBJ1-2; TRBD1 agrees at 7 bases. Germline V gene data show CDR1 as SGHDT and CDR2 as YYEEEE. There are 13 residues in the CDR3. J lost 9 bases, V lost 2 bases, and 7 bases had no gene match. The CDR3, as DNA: TGTGCCAGCAGCTTACGAGACAGGGAAAGCTACACCTTC. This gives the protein CASSLRDRESYTF.